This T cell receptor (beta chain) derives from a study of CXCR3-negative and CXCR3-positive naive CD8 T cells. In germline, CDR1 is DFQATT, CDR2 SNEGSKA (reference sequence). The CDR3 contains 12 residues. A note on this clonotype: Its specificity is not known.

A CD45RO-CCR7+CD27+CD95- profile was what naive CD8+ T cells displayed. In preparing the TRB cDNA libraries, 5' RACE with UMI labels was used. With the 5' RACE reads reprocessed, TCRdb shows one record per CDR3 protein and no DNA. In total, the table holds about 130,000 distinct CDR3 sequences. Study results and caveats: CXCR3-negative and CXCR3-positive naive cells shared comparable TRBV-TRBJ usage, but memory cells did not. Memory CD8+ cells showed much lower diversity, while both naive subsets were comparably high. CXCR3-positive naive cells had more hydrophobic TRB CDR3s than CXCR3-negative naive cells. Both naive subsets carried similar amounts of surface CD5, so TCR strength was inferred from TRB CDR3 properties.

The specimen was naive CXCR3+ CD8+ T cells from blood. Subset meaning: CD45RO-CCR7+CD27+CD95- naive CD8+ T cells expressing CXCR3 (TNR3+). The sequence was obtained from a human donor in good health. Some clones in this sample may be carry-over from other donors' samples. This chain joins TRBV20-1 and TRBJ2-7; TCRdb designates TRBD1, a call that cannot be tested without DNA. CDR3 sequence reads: CSAKQGDYEQYF.